A single sample is the source of the 3 T cell receptor beta chains below, sequenced in a study of T cell responses to AZD1222 COVID-19 vaccine. Clones were sequenced by immunoSEQ multiplex PCR, and TCRdb holds only the in-frame ones, with some missing. The data show some 120,000 clones, with about 90% seen just once and about 19% held by the top ten. Source: peripheral blood, taken on day 0 of MenACWY control vaccination. All receptors come from an adult in good health.

For this clone: The identical CDR3 is also encoded by other nucleotide sequences in the sample. The DNA for the CDR3 is TGCAGCGTTTCTGGACAGGGCTACGAGCAGTACTTC. Its translation: CSVSGQGYEQYF. The V gene is TRBV29-1, the J gene TRBJ2-7, with 8 bases fitting TRBD1. V shed 5 bases and J 3 bases; nucleotides not matched to a gene: 3. Germline-derived CDR1 and CDR2 are SQVTM and ANQGSEA. The CDR3 length is 12 residues.

The chain employs TRBV4-1 and TRBJ1-5; 7 positions agree with TRBD1. The germline CDR1 and CDR2 sequences are MGHRA and YSYEKL. The CDR3 is 19 residues long. Unmatched junction bases numbered 22, after V lost 5 bases and J lost 6 bases. The CDR3, as DNA: TGCGCCAGCAGCAACGCCGGGACAGACTCCCTCTCTCTCGGTCAGCCCCAGCATTTT. It specifies CASSNAGTDSLSLGQPQHF.

The chain carries TRBV21-1 and TRBJ1-3. TRBV21-1 is labeled a pseudogene. The CDR3 runs to 16 residues. The CDR3 sequence: CASSSRAEPSGNTIYF. The DNA for the CDR3 is TGTGCCAGCAGCTCAAGGGCGGAACCCTCTGGAAACACCATATATTTT.